This TCR beta chain derives from a study of metastatic and nonmetastatic thyroid tumors. For the study at large: Malignant and benign thyroid patients had repertoires compared in peripheral blood and tumor or nodule tissue.

TCRdb re-analyzed the PCR reads using MiXCR. Of tens of thousands of clones listed, about 15% are singletons. No treatment of any kind had been given to any patient before thyroid surgery. In the case of this clone: An end of the junction does not agree with germline; a read error may underlie this.

CDR3 size: 12 residues. Germline CDR1 is DFQATT and CDR2 is SNEGSKA (reference sequence). Sequenced input: blood. The chain uses TRBV20-1 and TRBJ1-5; D gene ambiguous. This TCR was recovered from a female donor with papillary thyroid cancer or a benign thyroid nodule (not recorded which). Some clones in this sample may be carry-over from other donors' samples. The chain's CDR3 is CSAKYSNHPQHF. The CDR3, as DNA: TGCAGTGCTAAGTATAGCAATCATCCCCAGCATTTT.